Included here is one TCR beta chain sequence, with context. Its matching antigen is unknown. These data are taken from a study of identical twins. The study, taken as a whole, reports: Analyses of zero insertions could, in part, be confounded by invariant MAIT and iNKT cells. Abundant beta clonotypes from cord blood bore fewer insertions; memory repertoires lacked this pattern.

V shed 6 bases, J shed 7 bases, and the junction held 4 bases outside the gene matches. Germline loops: CDR1 LGHNA, CDR2 YSLEER. The CDR3 consists of 14 residues. The authors used template switching to add a universal primer site and gave cDNA unique molecular identifiers. TCRdb reanalysed the 5' RACE reads using MiXCR and keeps one entry per CDR3 protein. The data show hundreds of thousands of distinct CDR3 sequences, approximately 9% seen once. This sample also appeared in a second study, on yellow fever vaccine responses in identical twins.

This sequence was found in a woman aged 18-29 years in good health. The sample consisted of PBMCs. This chain connects TRBV4-3 to TRBJ2-1; 12 positions match TRBD2. The CDR3 DNA sequence: TGCGCCAGCAGACCCGGGACTAGCGGGAATGAGCAGTTCTTC. Translation gives CASRPGTSGNEQFF.